A single sample is the source of the 27 T cell receptor beta chains below, sequenced in a study of shared clonotypes between healthy human individuals. Repertoires were generated with immunoSEQ multiplex PCR, while TCRdb's copy carries only in-frame clones and drops some. The sample consists of 1,500,000 or so clones, approximately 96% of them appearing once. Input material: naive CD4+ T cells sorted from blood. Subset specified: CD45RA+ positively selected. Receptors originate from a man under 40 in good health.

The J gene is TRBJ1-1, the V gene TRBV29-1; unclear D gene. This CDR3 comprises 15 residues. V was clipped by 3 bases and J by 0 bases, with 14 bases between them. Germline CDR1 reads SQVTM; CDR2 reads ANQGSEA. In DNA, the CDR3 is TGCAGCGTTGACAGTCTAACCTACTTGAACACTGAAGCTTTCTTT. Protein product: CSVDSLTYLNTEAFF.

J is TRBJ2-1 and V is TRBV30; TRBD1 is a possible D gene (6 bases). CDR1 is GTSNPN and CDR2 is SVGIG in the germline V gene (reference sequence). The CDR3 spans 13 residues. V lost 2 bases to trimming and J lost 9 bases, with 14 bases between them. CDR3 protein: CAWSLTGIGEQFF. CDR3 sequence (DNA): TGTGCCTGGAGTTTAACAGGGATCGGTGAGCAGTTCTTC. Full variable domain (missing parts from reference TRBV30 and TRBJ2-1): SQTIHQWPATLVQPVGSPLSLECTVEGTSNPNLYWYRQAAGRGLQLLFYSVGIGQISSEVPQNLSASRPQDRQFILSSKKLLLSDSGFYLCAWSLTGIGEQFFGPGTRLTVL.

The V and J genes are TRBV27 and TRBJ2-6; D not resolved. Trimming removed 5 bases from V and 4 bases from J, with 9 bases in between. This CDR3 is 14 amino acids long. CDR1 and CDR2 from the germline V gene are MNHEY and SMNVEV (reference sequence). The CDR3 loop is CASSRVSGANVLTF. CDR3 in DNA: TGTGCCAGCAGTCGGGTGAGCGGGGCCAACGTCCTGACTTTC.

A single count supports this clone. The chain combines TRBV5-6 with TRBJ2-3, with 12 bases aligning to TRBD2. Germline CDR1 SGHDT, CDR2 YYEEEE. The trim removed 0 bases at V and 6 bases at J, leaving 5 bases unmatched. The CDR3 loop spans 16 amino acids. CDR3 region: CASSLGLAGERDTQYF. CDR3 bases: TGTGCCAGCAGCTTGGGACTAGCGGGAGAGAGGGATACGCAGTATTTT.

This rearrangement joins TRBV27 to TRBJ1-2; 11 bases match TRBD1. The CDR3 consists of 14 residues. V was clipped by 8 bases and J by 6 bases; unmatched bases: 8. The germline V gene encodes CDR1 MNHEY and CDR2 SMNVEV (reference sequence). The CDR3 loop is CASGNRDRGDGYTF. For the CDR3, the DNA is TGTGCCAGCGGAAACCGGGACAGGGGGGATGGCTACACCTTC.

This chain links TRBV9 with TRBJ1-1, with 8 bases identical to TRBD1. CDR3 length: 15 residues. The germline V gene has CDR1 SGDLS and CDR2 YYNGEE. J was trimmed by 6 bases and V by 4 bases; bases with no gene match: 11. CDR3 DNA: TGTGCCAGCAGCCCTGGGACAGGAACGCGAGCTGAAGCTTTCTTT. It is translated as CASSPGTGTRAEAFF.

The rearrangement uses TRBV18 and TRBJ2-1; 7 bases line up with TRBD2. The J segment lost 14 bases and the V segment lost 4 bases, leaving 11 bases of the junction unmatched. Per germline, CDR1 KGHSH and CDR2 LQKENI. This CDR3 region has 13 residues. The CDR3 coding sequence is TGTGCCAGCTCACAAAGCGGGACTCAGGTAGAGTTCTTC. Its protein is CASSQSGTQVEFF.

The chain combines TRBV29-1 with TRBJ2-5; D is tentatively TRBD1 or TRBD2 (6 bases each). The CDR3 extends over 12 amino acids. Between the trimmed V and J ends, which lost 3 bases and 5 bases, there was a span of 10 bases. Germline loops: CDR1 SQVTM, CDR2 ANQGSEA. CDR3 loop: CSVDQGRETQYF. CDR3 bases: TGCAGCGTTGATCAGGGGAGGGAGACCCAGTACTTC.

V is TRBV7-2 and J is TRBJ2-3; D gene unclear. The germline V gene has CDR1 SGHTA and CDR2 FQGNSA. Trimming stripped 2 bases from V and 2 bases from J, with 11 bases between. This CDR3 region has 15 residues. CDR3 DNA sequence: TGTGCCAGCAGCTTATCTATCAGCTCCACAGATACGCAGTATTTT. Amino acid sequence: CASSLSISSTDTQYF.

The V gene is TRBV5-1, the J gene TRBJ1-4; D is ambiguous. CDR1 and CDR2 from the germline V gene are SGHRS and YFSETQ. This CDR3 has 15 amino acids. V lost 0 bases, J lost 4 bases, and 10 bases lay in between. Here the CDR3 DNA reads TGCGCCAGCAGCTTGGGGGCAGGCGATAATGAAAAACTGTTTTTT. Amino acid sequence: CASSLGAGDNEKLFF.

The V call is TRBV29-1, the J call TRBJ2-3, with TRBD2 identical over 10 bases. The CDR3 length is 15 residues. V dropped 8 bases and J dropped 0; count of bases not matched to a gene: 8. Germline assignment: CDR1 SQVTM and CDR2 ANQGSEA. CDR3 sequence reads: CSHVPSGRSTDTQYF. The DNA of the CDR3 is TGCAGCCATGTCCCTAGCGGGAGAAGCACAGATACGCAGTATTTT.

This clone was observed a single time. The chain carries TRBV5-1 and TRBJ1-4; D ambiguous. Germline lookup yields CDR1 SGHRS and CDR2 YFSETQ. This CDR3 is built from 15 residues. V lost 10 bases to trimming and J lost 8 bases, with 24 bases between them. CDR3 loop: CACSINPAAGEKLFF. Written as DNA, the CDR3 is TGCGCCTGCTCGATTAACCCGGCAGCGGGGGAAAAACTGTTTTTT.

This clone was seen only once. The rearrangement uses TRBV10-3 and TRBJ1-1; D is unclear. The length of the CDR3 is 17 residues. V dropped 2 bases and J dropped 3 bases, with 19 bases sitting between them. Germline V lookup: CDR1 ENHRY, CDR2 SYGVKD. The chain's CDR3 is CAISENEFRLTYTEAFF. CDR3 in DNA: TGTGCCATCAGTGAGAACGAATTCAGACTTACCTACACTGAAGCTTTCTTT.

This chain connects TRBV27 to TRBJ1-5; 7 nucleotides line up with TRBD1. The V and J ends lost 5 bases and 2 bases, in that order; junction bases with no gene match: 6. Germline-derived CDR1 and CDR2 are MNHEY and SMNVEV (reference sequence). The CDR3 has 15 residues. The CDR3 sequence is CASSPDTGGNQPQHF. In DNA, the CDR3 is TGTGCCAGCAGTCCAGATACAGGGGGCAATCAGCCCCAGCATTTT.

The J gene is TRBJ2-7, the V gene TRBV6-1; tentative D call: TRBD1 (6 bases). This CDR3 has 13 residues. V gave up 6 bases and J gave up 0 bases, with 9 bases separating them. CDR1 and CDR2 (germline): MNHNS, SASEGT. CDR3 region: CASSRQASYEQYF. The CDR3 DNA sequence: TGTGCCAGCAGCAGACAGGCCTCCTACGAGCAGTACTTC.

The table lists this clone with a count of one. The chain combines TRBV13 with TRBJ2-1; D not certain. This CDR3 is built from 12 residues. V shed 0 bases and J shed 12 bases, with 9 bases lying between them. Germline V CDR1 and CDR2: PRHDT, FYEKMQ (reference sequence). The CDR3 is CASSLGSLGQFF. The CDR3 DNA reads as TGTGCCAGCAGCTTAGGGAGCCTCGGGCAGTTCTTC.

This clone was observed a single time. This chain links TRBV11-2 with TRBJ2-7; no clear D gene. Germline CDR1 and CDR2: SGHAT and FQNNGV. CDR3 length: 18 residues. V dropped 2 bases and J dropped 6 bases, with 26 bases sitting between them. This CDR3 reads CASSLRLPWSSQDSEQYF. CDR3 nucleotide sequence: TGTGCCAGCAGCTTAAGATTGCCCTGGTCCTCTCAAGATTCCGAGCAGTACTTC.

The chain combines TRBV28 with TRBJ2-1; D is possibly TRBD2 (6 bases). This CDR3 has 12 amino acids. Germline V gives CDR1 MDHEN, CDR2 SYDVKM. The V end lost 7 bases, the J end lost 10 bases, and 14 bases lay between the germline ends. This CDR3 is CASTFLGREQFF. As DNA, the CDR3 is TGTGCCAGCACCTTTTTGGGGAGGGAGCAGTTCTTC.

The chain couples TRBV25-1 to TRBJ2-5; D is undetermined. CDR1 and CDR2 from the germline V gene are MGHDK and SYGVNS. Trimming shortened V by 6 bases and J by 0 bases, and 8 bases separated the two germline ends. The CDR3 contains 13 residues. CDR3 DNA: TGTGCCAGCAGAGGAGAGTACCAAGAGACCCAGTACTTC. It yields the protein CASRGEYQETQYF. Full variable domain (missing parts from reference TRBV25-1 and TRBJ2-5): EADIYQTPRYLVIGTGKKITLECSQTMGHDKMYWYQQDPGMELHLIHYSYGVNSTEKGDLSSESTVSRIRTEHFPLTLESARPSHTSQYLCASRGEYQETQYFGPGTRLLVL.

With respect to this clone: The sample has other DNA sequences that encode this CDR3 too. The chain is built from TRBV5-1 and TRBJ2-5, with TRBD2 identical over 12 bases. The V gene end was trimmed by 0 bases and the J gene end by 5 bases; junction bases not matched to a gene: 2. The CDR3 runs 15 residues. CDR1 and CDR2 from the germline V gene are SGHRS and YFSETQ. The CDR3 DNA is TGCGCCAGCAGCTTGGGACTAGCGGGAGAGGAGACCCAGTACTTC. The encoded protein is CASSLGLAGEETQYF.

J is TRBJ1-2 and V is TRBV7-6; D perhaps matches TRBD1 (5 bases). Per the germline V gene, CDR1 is SGHVS and CDR2 is FNYEAQ. This CDR3 region has 14 residues. The ends were cut back, 4 bases at V and 4 bases at J, with 13 bases in the middle. The CDR3 coding sequence is TGTGCCAGCAGCTCCCAAGGGGCTCCCTATGGCTACACCTTC. Protein product: CASSSQGAPYGYTF.

The chain has TRBV9 and TRBJ2-5; 8 bases agree with TRBD2. Losses at the gene ends were 4 bases for V and 4 bases for J; bases not matched to a gene: 9. The length of the CDR3 is 15 residues. Germline loops: CDR1 SGDLS, CDR2 YYNGEE. CDR3: CASSLRREEGETQYF. DNA for the CDR3: TGTGCCAGCAGCCTAAGGCGGGAGGAAGGAGAGACCCAGTACTTC.

Only one count was recorded for this clone. The chain uses TRBV10-1 and TRBJ2-3, with a tentative D call TRBD1 (6 bases). The CDR3 is 15 residues long. The germline V gene encodes CDR1 WNHNN and CDR2 SYGVQD (reference sequence). The germline V and J ends were trimmed by 0 bases and 2 bases, with 9 bases remaining between them. CDR3: CASSESWTATDTQYF. CDR3 nucleotide sequence: TGCGCCAGCAGTGAGTCCTGGACAGCCACAGATACGCAGTATTTT.

V and J are TRBV5-1 and TRBJ2-1; TRBD2 is a possible D gene (7 bases). V was clipped by 0 bases and J by 4 bases, with 14 bases between them. CDR3 length: 16 amino acids. From germline, CDR1 is SGHRS and CDR2 YFSETQ. CDR3 residues: CASSLAAGALYNEQFF. As DNA, the CDR3 is TGCGCCAGCAGCTTGGCCGCGGGGGCGCTTTACAATGAGCAGTTCTTC.

The chain is built from TRBV5-6 and TRBJ2-3, with 7 positions matching TRBD2. J lost 0 bases, V lost 4 bases, and 5 bases had no gene match. In germline, CDR1 is SGHDT, CDR2 YYEEEE. The CDR3 extends over 15 amino acids. In DNA form, the CDR3 reads TGTGCCAGCAGCCAGAGGGAGGGTAGCACAGATACGCAGTATTTT. It translates to CASSQREGSTDTQYF.

Notes on this clone: Other DNA variants within this sample encode the same CDR3. The gene calls are TRBV5-4 and TRBJ2-7; D ambiguous. Trimming removed 2 bases at V and 0 bases at J, with 6 bases between. Per germline, CDR1 SGHNT and CDR2 YYREEE (reference sequence). This CDR3 region has 13 residues. The CDR3 region is CASSFPGSYEQYF. In nucleotides, the CDR3 is TGTGCCAGCAGCTTCCCGGGCTCCTACGAGCAGTACTTC.

This sequence joins TRBV2 and TRBJ1-2; tentative D call: TRBD1 (5 bases). V lost 6 bases, J lost 2 bases, and 7 bases lay in between. The germline gives CDR1 SNHLY, CDR2 FYNNEI. This CDR3 spans 12 amino acids. In DNA form, the CDR3 reads TGTGCCAGCAGGGAGGGGAACTATGGCTACACCTTC. As protein: CASREGNYGYTF.